Listed here are 26 T cell receptor beta chains from one sample, sequenced in a study of glioma-infiltrating T cells. Using RNA template, CDR3s of TCR alpha and beta were amplified with iRepertoire arm-PCR. TCRdb processed the multiplex PCR reads anew with MiXCR; each CDR3 protein has one entry. Here the sample spans approximately 190,000 distinct CDR3 sequences, over 30% being singletons. Sequencing was carried out using glioma tissue, nonneoplastic brain tissue, or PBMCs (not recorded which). These receptors all come from a human donor with low-grade glioma or glioblastoma, undergoing nonglioma brain surgery, or in good health (not recorded which).

This clonotype was observed a handful of times. The chain recombines TRBV12-3 or TRBV12-4 with TRBJ2-1; 11 nucleotides agree with TRBD2. The CDR3 length is 15 residues. V lost 7 bases, J lost 7 bases, and 9 bases stayed unmatched. The chain's CDR3 is CASTKLAGAVNEQFF. Written as DNA, the CDR3 is TGTGCCAGCACCAAACTAGCGGGAGCGGTGAATGAGCAGTTCTTC.

Comments on this clonotype: This clone may be a read error of a much larger clone one base away. The CDR3 DNA sequence: TGCGCCAGCAGCCCAGGGACAGGCGAATTCCACGAGCAGTACTTC. Translated: CASSPGTGEFHEQYF. The gene calls are TRBV4-1 and TRBJ2-7, with 8 bases fitting TRBD1. Trimming cost V 4 bases and J 5 bases; bases outside gene matches: 10. The CDR3 runs 15 residues. Germline values: CDR1 MGHRA, CDR2 YSYEKL.

This rearrangement joins TRBV19 to TRBJ2-5; D gene unclear. This CDR3 is 13 amino acids long. The ends were cut back, 9 bases at V and 1 base at J, with 12 bases in the middle. CDR1 and CDR2 from the germline V gene are LNHDA and SQIVND (reference sequence). Written as DNA, the CDR3 is TGTGCCAGCAGACACGGGTCCCAAGAGACCCAGTACTTC. Amino acid sequence: CASRHGSQETQYF.

There are many counts of this clonotype. The chain's CDR3 is CASSLVGQNTEAFF. DNA of the CDR3: TGTGCCAGCAGCTTAGTGGGACAGAACACTGAAGCTTTCTTT. The chain is built from TRBV7-9 and TRBJ1-1, with a possible D match to TRBD1 (6 bases). V gave up 1 base and J gave up 1 base, with 7 bases separating them. This CDR3 is built from 14 residues. From germline, CDR1 is SEHNR and CDR2 FQNEAQ (reference sequence).

The sample holds one count of this clonotype. Since a much larger clone is just one base distant, this may be a read error. Written as DNA, the CDR3 is TGTGCCAGCAGCTCTTTATCCGGGGCGTACAGACCGTGCTTC. It translates to CASSSLSGAYRPCF. The chain employs TRBV7-2 and TRBJ2-5; D tentatively fits TRBD1 or TRBD2 (5 bases each). Germline CDR1 reads SGHTA; CDR2 reads FQGNSA. The CDR3 is 14 residues long.

This clonotype was counted many times. The chain links TRBV29-1 to TRBJ1-2; the D gene is possibly TRBD1 (6 bases). The germline V gene has CDR1 SQVTM and CDR2 ANQGSEA. V lost 7 bases to trimming and J lost 4 bases, with 13 bases between them. This CDR3 comprises 12 residues. In DNA, the CDR3 is TGCAGCGGTCGGGAACAGGGCTATGGCTACACCTTC. Encoded protein: CSGREQGYGYTF. The full variable domain, in which reference TRBV29-1 and TRBJ1-2 provide the parts outside the CDR3, is SAVISQKPSRDICQRGTSLTIQCQVDSQVTMMFWYRQQPGQSLTLIATANQGSEATYESGFVIDKFPISRPNLTFSTLTVSNMSPEDSSIYLCSGREQGYGYTFGSGTRLTVV.

Details on this clonotype: A much larger clone is a single base away; this may be a read error. The final CDR3 position lacks the conserved phenylalanine or tryptophan, pointing to a likely read error. The V call is TRBV11-2, the J call TRBJ2-3; the D gene is possibly TRBD1 (6 bases). Looked up from germline, CDR1 is SGHAT and CDR2 is FQNNGV. CDR3 length: 15 residues. The V and J ends lost 7 bases and 2 bases respectively, with 16 bases between them. CDR3 sequence: CASTPGWGPTDTQYL. CDR3 in DNA: TGTGCCAGCACCCCGGGATGGGGGCCCACAGATACGCAGTATCTT.

This clonotype was observed a handful of times. V usage is TRBV7-9 and J usage is TRBJ2-7; perhaps TRBD2 as D (6 bases). Germline assignment: CDR1 SEHNR and CDR2 FQNEAQ (reference sequence). The V gene lost 3 bases and the J gene lost 3 bases, with 12 bases spanning the gap. This CDR3 spans 14 amino acids. The DNA of the CDR3 is TGTGCCAGCAGCTTGGTAGCGGAACGCTACGAGCAGTACTTC. This translates into CASSLVAERYEQYF.

On this clonotype itself: A much larger clone lies one base from this, so it may be a read error. The chain has TRBV12-3 or TRBV12-4 and TRBJ1-2, with D possibly matching TRBD1 (6 bases). The CDR3 runs to 11 residues. The chain's CDR3 is CASTTGYGCTF. CDR3 in DNA: TGTGCCAGCACGACAGGCTATGGCTGCACCTTC.

About this clonotype: A much larger clone differs by one base, so this may be a read error. No conserved phenylalanine or tryptophan ends this CDR3, so it is likely a read error. The V and J genes are TRBV7-2 and TRBJ2-7, with 7 bases matching TRBD2. The germline V gene encodes CDR1 SGHTA and CDR2 FQGNSA. The CDR3 extends over 14 amino acids. Trimming removed 3 bases from V and 4 bases from J; junction bases left unmatched: 6. CDR3 coding DNA: TGTGCCAGCAGCTTGAGCGGGAACTCGTACGAGCAGTACCTC. It specifies CASSLSGNSYEQYL.

At least ten counts were recorded for this clonotype. This chain links TRBV2 with TRBJ1-1, with a tentative D call TRBD1 (5 bases). The germline gives CDR1 SNHLY, CDR2 FYNNEI. This CDR3 spans 13 amino acids. CDR3 sequence reads: CASQGTANTEAFF. The CDR3 region has the DNA TGTGCGTCTCAAGGGACGGCGAACACTGAAGCTTTCTTT. Looking up the rest from reference TRBV2 and TRBJ1-1 gives the full variable domain: EPEVTQTPSHQVTQMGQEVILRCVPISNHLYFYWYRQILGQKVEFLVSFYNNEISEKSEIFDDQFSVERPDGSNFTLKIRSTKLEDSAMYFCASQGTANTEAFFGQGTRLTVV.

The chain couples TRBV30 to TRBJ2-7, with a weak D call TRBD1 (6 bases). The germline V gene encodes CDR1 GTSNPN and CDR2 SVGIG (reference sequence). CDR3 length: 14 amino acids. V lost 0 bases to trimming and J lost 4 bases, with 13 bases between them. The CDR3 DNA reads as TGTGCCTGGAGTGTAACAGGGTATCGTTACGAGCAGTACTTC. It yields the protein CAWSVTGYRYEQYF.

This chain links TRBV6-1 with TRBJ2-7; 8 nucleotides match TRBD2. Trimming at V came to 5 bases and at J to 6 bases, leaving 12 bases not matched to a gene. This CDR3 is built from 15 residues. Germline V lookup: CDR1 MNHNS, CDR2 SASEGT. The CDR3 DNA is TGTGCCAGCAGTTCGGCACCAGCGGGAGATCTCGAGCAGTACTTC. This sequence encodes CASSSAPAGDLEQYF.

This clonotype was picked up a small number of times. The V gene is TRBV30, the J gene TRBJ1-1; D gene uncertain. This CDR3 comprises 13 residues. V was shortened by 2 bases and J by 2 bases, with 9 bases between the two germline ends. Per germline, CDR1 GTSNPN and CDR2 SVGIG (reference sequence). CDR3 loop: CAWSLTPNTEAFF. The CDR3 DNA sequence: TGTGCCTGGAGTTTGACACCAAACACTGAAGCTTTCTTT. The full variable domain, completed using reference TRBV30 and TRBJ1-1, is SQTIHQWPATLVQPVGSPLSLECTVEGTSNPNLYWYRQAAGRGLQLLFYSVGIGQISSEVPQNLSASRPQDRQFILSSKKLLLSDSGFYLCAWSLTPNTEAFFGQGTRLTVV.

The chain carries TRBV5-1 and TRBJ1-2; TRBD1 is a possible D gene (5 bases). Looked up from germline, CDR1 is SGHRS and CDR2 is YFSETQ. The CDR3 runs to 16 residues. Between the trimmed V and J ends, which lost 3 bases and 8 bases, there was a span of 23 bases. The DNA for the CDR3 is TGCGCCAGCAGCTCTGGGGCCCCGGGAGACAGAGGCGGCTACACCTTC. Translated: CASSSGAPGDRGGYTF.

The table lists this clonotype with a few counts. The chain links TRBV19 to TRBJ2-7; possibly TRBD2 for D (6 bases). CDR3 size: 14 residues. The V and J ends lost 9 bases and 0 bases respectively, with 15 bases between them. Germline CDR1 and CDR2: LNHDA and SQIVND (reference sequence). The CDR3: CASSGTAVSYEQYF. The CDR3 coding sequence is TGTGCCAGCTCAGGGACTGCGGTCTCCTACGAGCAGTACTTC.

This clonotype was recorded at least ten times. The chain joins TRBV28 to TRBJ1-1; 8 nucleotides line up with TRBD1. The V segment lost 1 base and the J segment 7 bases; nucleotides outside the gene matches: 11. Looked up from germline, CDR1 is MDHEN and CDR2 is SYDVKM. The CDR3 is 16 amino acids. CDR3 sequence: CASSLFDRGPPFEAFF. The CDR3 bases are TGTGCCAGCAGTTTATTCGACAGGGGTCCCCCCTTTGAAGCTTTCTTT.

This clonotype was detected ten times or more. CDR3 nucleotide sequence: TGTGCCAGCAGCTCGACCCCTAGCCGCACAGAGACCCAGTACTTC. Its protein product is CASSSTPSRTETQYF. The V call is TRBV7-2, the J call TRBJ2-5; tentatively, D is TRBD2 (5 bases). Germline-derived CDR1 and CDR2 are SGHTA and FQGNSA. V was trimmed by 4 bases and J by 4 bases, leaving 16 bases between them. The CDR3 is 15 amino acids. Combining the CDR3 with reference TRBV7-2 and TRBJ2-5 gives the whole variable domain GAGVSQSPSNKVTEKGKDVELRCDPISGHTALYWYRQSLGQGLEFLIYFQGNSAPDKSGLPSDRFSAERTGGSVSTLTIQRTQQEDSAVYLCASSSTPSRTETQYFGPGTRLLVL.

The chain uses TRBV9 and TRBJ2-1, with unresolved D. Looked up from germline, CDR1 is SGDLS and CDR2 is YYNGEE. The length of the CDR3 is 17 residues. Trimming stripped 3 bases from V and 1 base from J, with 17 bases between. This CDR3 is CASSASLGPPSYNEQFF. The CDR3 nucleotides are TGTGCCAGCAGCGCGTCCTTAGGTCCTCCTTCCTACAATGAGCAGTTCTTC.

This clonotype was seen once. This chain joins TRBV6-2 or TRBV6-3 and TRBJ2-3; the match to TRBD2 covers 10 bases. Germline CDR1 reads MNHEY; CDR2 reads SVGEGT. This CDR3 comprises 15 residues. The trim removed 7 bases at V and 3 bases at J, leaving 7 bases unmatched. CDR3 region: CASMSSGRSTDTQYF. The CDR3, as DNA: TGTGCCAGCATGTCTAGCGGGAGATCGACAGATACGCAGTATTTT.

This clonotype was observed at least ten times. This chain connects TRBV28 to TRBJ2-3; D is unclear. With 4 bases removed from V and 7 bases from J, the gap between germline ends came to 15 bases. Germline CDR1 is MDHEN and CDR2 is SYDVKM. The CDR3 runs 14 residues. The CDR3 DNA follows: TGTGCCAGCAGTTCCAGCCAAACCCGGCATACGCAGTATTTT. Residues: CASSSSQTRHTQYF.

This clonotype has ten or more counts. The chain couples TRBV19 to TRBJ1-5; D is possibly TRBD1 (5 bases). The CDR3 is 16 residues long. V lost 7 bases and J lost 0, with 16 bases in between. Germline V lookup: CDR1 LNHDA, CDR2 SQIVND (reference sequence). The CDR3 nucleotides read TGTGCCAGTACCCCATCCGGGACGGTTAGCAATCAGCCCCAGCATTTT. Translating it yields CASTPSGTVSNQPQHF.

This clonotype came up a few times. V gene TRBV29-1 combines with J gene TRBJ2-3, with TRBD1 matching over 11 bases. Germline V gene lookup returns CDR1 SQVTM and CDR2 ANQGSEA. Trimming cost V 3 bases and J 3 bases; bases outside gene matches: 11. This CDR3 region has 17 residues. For the CDR3, the DNA is TGCAGCGTTGAGTTCTCCGGGACAGGGGGGACGACAGATACGCAGTATTTT. It specifies CSVEFSGTGGTTDTQYF.

In regard to this clonotype: This may arise from a read error, as a much more abundant clone is one base away. The J gene is TRBJ1-4, the V gene TRBV4-1; the D is unclear. This CDR3 comprises 12 residues. Germline V gives CDR1 MGHRA, CDR2 YSYEKL. The CDR3 DNA reads TGCGCCAGCACCCAACTTAATGAAAAACTGTTTTTT. Its protein product is CASTQLNEKLFF.

V is TRBV19 and J is TRBJ2-2; TRBD1 might be the D (5 bases). The V gene lost 1 base and the J gene lost 8 bases, with 8 bases spanning the gap. The V gene's germline CDR1 is LNHDA and CDR2 SQIVND (reference sequence). This CDR3 is built from 13 residues. CDR3 sequence reads: CASSIGGMGELFF. In DNA form, the CDR3 reads TGTGCCAGTAGTATAGGGGGCATGGGGGAGCTGTTTTTT.

This clonotype was recorded a few times. The chain carries TRBV20-1 and TRBJ2-1, with a weak D call TRBD2 (6 bases). Trimming took 0 bases from V and 0 from J, leaving 15 bases between them. The CDR3 runs to 17 residues. Germline loops: CDR1 DFQATT, CDR2 SNEGSKA (reference sequence). CDR3 coding DNA: TGCAGTGCTAGAGATATGGACGGGAGATTCTCCTACAATGAGCAGTTCTTC. It codes for CSARDMDGRFSYNEQFF.